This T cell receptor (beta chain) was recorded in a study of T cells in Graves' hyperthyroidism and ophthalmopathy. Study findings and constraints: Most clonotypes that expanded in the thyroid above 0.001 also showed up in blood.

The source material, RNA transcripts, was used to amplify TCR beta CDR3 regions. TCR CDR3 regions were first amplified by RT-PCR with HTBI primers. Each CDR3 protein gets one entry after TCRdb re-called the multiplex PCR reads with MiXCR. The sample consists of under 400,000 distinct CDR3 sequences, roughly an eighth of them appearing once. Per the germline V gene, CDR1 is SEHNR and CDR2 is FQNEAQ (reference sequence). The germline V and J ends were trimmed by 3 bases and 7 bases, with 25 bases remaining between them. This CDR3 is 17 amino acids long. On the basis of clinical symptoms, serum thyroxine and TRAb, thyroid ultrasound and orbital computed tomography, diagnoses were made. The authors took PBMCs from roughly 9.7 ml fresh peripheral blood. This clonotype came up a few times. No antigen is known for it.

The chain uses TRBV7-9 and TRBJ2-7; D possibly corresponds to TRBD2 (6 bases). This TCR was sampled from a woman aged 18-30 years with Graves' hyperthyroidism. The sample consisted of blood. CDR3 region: CASSFPGWGTSGGEQYF. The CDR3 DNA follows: TGTGCCAGCAGCTTCCCGGGATGGGGGACCTCCGGGGGTGAGCAGTACTTC. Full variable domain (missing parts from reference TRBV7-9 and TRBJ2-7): DTGVSQNPRHKITKRGQNVTFRCDPISEHNRLYWYRQTLGQGPEFLTYFQNEAQLEKSRLLSDRFSAERPKGSFSTLEIQRTEQGDSAMYLCASSFPGWGTSGGEQYFGPGTRLTVT.